Listed below are T cell receptor beta chains from one sample, sequenced in a study of CD8 T cells in Susac syndrome. TCRdb re-analysed the immunoSEQ multiplex PCR reads in MiXCR, keeping a single row per CDR3 protein. The sample lists 95,000 to 150,000 distinct CDR3 sequences, around 94% occurring once. The sample taken for sequencing was CD8+ T cells from PBMCs. The receptor set was obtained from a human donor with Susac syndrome. The CDR3 runs from the conserved cysteine through the conserved F or W. D genes are given only for firm matches. Size is omitted from some rows. Given values are once, few, many or a class for expanded clones.

D gene: -
V gene: TRBV29-1
clone size: -
J gene: TRBJ2-3
CDR3 DNA: TGCAGCGTTGAATTAGTCAGGCCTGGCACAGATACGCAGTATTTT
CDR3 protein: CSVELVRPGTDTQYF

D gene: TRBD1
V gene: TRBV2
clone size: -
J gene: TRBJ2-7
CDR3 DNA: TGTGCCAGCACCGACAGGGCCTACGAGCAGTACTTC
CDR3 protein: CASTDRAYEQYF

D gene: -
V gene: TRBV28
clone size: -
J gene: TRBJ1-2
CDR3 DNA: TGTGCCAGCAGTACAACAGGGTCCTATGGCTACACCTTC
CDR3 protein: CASSTTGSYGYTF

D gene: -
V gene: TRBV29-1
clone size: -
J gene: TRBJ1-1
CDR3 DNA: TGCAGCGTTGAAGAAGGCGCAGTTACCACTGAAGCTTTCTTT
CDR3 protein: CSVEEGAVTTEAFF

D gene: TRBD2
V gene: TRBV25-1
clone size: -
J gene: TRBJ2-5
CDR3 DNA: TGTGCCAGCAGTGGGAGACTAGCGGGGCAAGAGACCCAGTACTTC
CDR3 protein: CASSGRLAGQETQYF

D gene: -
V gene: TRBV11-2
clone size: -
J gene: TRBJ2-1
CDR3 DNA: TGTGCCAGCAGCTTAGTGTACGACAATGAGCAGTTCTTC
CDR3 protein: CASSLVYDNEQFF

D gene: TRBD2
V gene: TRBV7-2
clone size: -
J gene: TRBJ2-5
CDR3 DNA: TGTGCCAGCAGCTTATGGGGACTAGCGGGTGAAGAGACCCAGTACTTC
CDR3 protein: CASSLWGLAGEETQYF

D gene: TRBD1
V gene: TRBV9
clone size: -
J gene: TRBJ1-3
CDR3 DNA: TGTGCCAGCAGTATGACAGGGGACGGAAACACCATATATTTT
CDR3 protein: CASSMTGDGNTIYF

D gene: -
V gene: TRBV5-1
clone size: -
J gene: TRBJ1-6
CDR3 DNA: TGCGCCAGCAGCGTACACTGGAACTCACCCCTCCACTTT
CDR3 protein: CASSVHWNSPLHF

D gene: -
V gene: TRBV27
clone size: -
J gene: TRBJ1-1
CDR3 DNA: TGTGCCAGCAGTTCCGGAGGCGAGGACACTGAAGCTTTCTTT
CDR3 protein: CASSSGGEDTEAFF

D gene: -
V gene: TRBV30
clone size: -
J gene: TRBJ2-7
CDR3 DNA: TGTGCCTGGAGTCCCGCAACGGATTCCTACGAGCAGTACTTC
CDR3 protein: CAWSPATDSYEQYF

D gene: -
V gene: TRBV21-1
clone size: -
J gene: TRBJ2-6
CDR3 DNA: TGTGCCAGCAGCAAAGCCCCAGGGGGCCAATCTGGGGCCAACGTCCTGACTTTC
CDR3 protein: CASSKAPGGQSGANVLTF

D gene: -
V gene: TRBV2
clone size: once
J gene: TRBJ2-1
CDR3 DNA: TGTGCCAGCAGTGATGGAGGGGCCGCCTACAATGAGCAGTTCTTC
CDR3 protein: CASSDGGAAYNEQFF

D gene: -
V gene: TRBV4-1
clone size: -
J gene: TRBJ1-2
CDR3 DNA: TGCGCCAGCAGCCAAGATGAGCAGGGAGGCTACACCTTC
CDR3 protein: CASSQDEQGGYTF

D gene: TRBD1
V gene: TRBV29-1
clone size: -
J gene: TRBJ2-2
CDR3 DNA: TGCAGCGTTAATACCGGACAGGGGGCGACCGGGGAGCTGTTTTTT
CDR3 protein: CSVNTGQGATGELFF

D gene: -
V gene: TRBV6-6
clone size: -
J gene: TRBJ2-5
CDR3 DNA: TGTGCCAGCAGTTTTATGACAACACTCCAAGAGACCCAGTACTTC
CDR3 protein: CASSFMTTLQETQYF

D gene: -
V gene: TRBV5-1
clone size: once
J gene: TRBJ2-7
CDR3 DNA: TGCGCCAGCAGCCCTGACACGATGTACGAGCAGTACTTC
CDR3 protein: CASSPDTMYEQYF